The present T cell receptor (beta chain) was sequenced within a study of CD8 T cells in acute hepatitis C reinfection. Germline V gene data show CDR1 as MDHEN and CDR2 as SYDVKM. Unmatched junction bases numbered 20, after V lost 3 bases and J lost 3 bases. CDR3 length equals 19 residues. General study points: Differing sequencing approaches may have limited exact matches to other epitopes. Overrepresentation in the naive pool did not explain the preferential TRBV04 and TRBV06 usage seen in all groups.

Profiling relied on immunoSEQ multiplex PCR, and the TCRdb table lists in-frame clones only, not all of them. The sample yields some 1,000 clones, roughly 63% seen once. The time point: acute HCV infection, within 168 days of estimated infection date. Sequencing of hepatitis C virus-specific cells was done ex vivo rather than after in vitro expansion. This clonotype originated in a woman aged 18-29 years who spontaneously cleared hepatitis C infection. V usage is TRBV28 and J usage is TRBJ2-7; 7 bases line up with TRBD1. This specimen consisted of HCV NS3-1073 tetramer-sorted CD8+ T cells from PBMCs, obtained during acute infection. CDR3 nucleotide sequence: TGTGCCAGCAGTTTGGACTCTCGGACAGGCAGTCCGGATCTCTACGAGCAGTACTTC. Encoded protein: CASSLDSRTGSPDLYEQYF.